This entry lists 25 T cell receptor beta chains sequenced from one sample in a study of T-cell memory formation after mild COVID-19. TCRdb called the 5' RACE reads again in MiXCR, with one record for every CDR3 protein. The sample has hundreds of thousands of distinct CDR3 sequences, roughly a fifth seen once; the top ten hold about 8.7%. The specimen sequenced was PBMCs or a T cell subset sorted from them (not recorded which). These receptors were taken from an adult woman who had mild COVID-19 (a few samples of this study predate the infection). Cell type and time point are not known.

The gene calls are TRBV15 and TRBJ2-5, with TRBD2 matching over 11 bases. Germline V gene data show CDR1 as LNHNV and CDR2 as YYDKDF (reference sequence). The CDR3 loop spans 15 amino acids. V lost 1 base to trimming and J lost 7 bases; unmatched junction nucleotides: 5. The CDR3 spells CATSRASGRKGTQYF. The CDR3 bases are TGTGCCACCAGCAGAGCTAGCGGGAGGAAGGGGACCCAGTACTTC.

A remark on this clonotype: One junction end disagrees with the germline gene, perhaps due to a read error. The gene calls are TRBV7-7 and TRBJ2-1; D is possibly TRBD2 (7 bases). Germline V gene lookup returns CDR1 SSHAT and CDR2 FNYEAQ (reference sequence). The CDR3 is 14 residues long. CDR3 in amino acids: CASSLVGGANEQFF. The CDR3, as DNA: TGTGCTAGCAGCTTAGTGGGGGGGGCCAATGAGCAGTTCTTC.

This clonotype was observed at least ten times. The CDR3 DNA follows: TGCGCCAGCAGCTTGGCGGGACTAAGCTACGAGCAGTACTTC. Translation gives CASSLAGLSYEQYF. The chain is built from TRBV5-1 and TRBJ2-7; 7 nucleotides align to TRBD2. Germline-derived CDR1 and CDR2 are SGHRS and YFSETQ. The CDR3 is made up of 14 amino acids. J gave up 3 bases and V 0 bases, and 3 bases lay outside the gene matches.

This chain uses TRBV27 with TRBJ2-5; 9 bases are a match to TRBD2. CDR3 length: 16 residues. Germline V lookup: CDR1 MNHEY, CDR2 SMNVEV (reference sequence). V was clipped by 0 bases and J by 5 bases; unmatched bases: 7. The CDR3 reads CASSLSAGGPPETQYF. For the CDR3, the DNA is TGTGCCAGCAGTTTATCGGCGGGAGGGCCTCCCGAGACCCAGTACTTC.

This clonotype was observed many times. The chain has TRBV7-3 and TRBJ2-3; TRBD1 aligns across 7 bases. Germline lookup yields CDR1 SGHTA and CDR2 FQGTGA. After removal of 2 bases from V and 3 bases from J, the junction contained 5 bases not matched to a gene. This CDR3 has 15 residues. CDR3 sequence (DNA): TGTGCCAGCAGCTTAGGACAGGCTCGGACAGATACGCAGTATTTT. It is translated as CASSLGQARTDTQYF.

This clonotype turned up a few times. This rearrangement joins TRBV5-1 to TRBJ2-7; TRBD1 aligns across 9 bases. CDR3 length: 17 amino acids. Germline CDR1 is SGHRS and CDR2 is YFSETQ. V lost 0 bases and J lost 3; bases outside the gene matches: 10. CDR3 sequence reads: CASSLARDRVGLYEQYF. The CDR3, as DNA: TGCGCCAGCAGCTTGGCCAGGGACAGGGTAGGACTCTACGAGCAGTACTTC.

CDR3 sequence: CASSWKGNTEAFF. In DNA form, the CDR3 reads TGTGCCAGCAGCTGGAAGGGGAACACTGAAGCTTTCTTT. The chain uses TRBV7-2 and TRBJ1-1; D gene unclear. Germline CDR1 is SGHTA and CDR2 is FQGNSA. The CDR3 has 13 residues. The V end was cut by 4 bases, the J end by 1 base, with 7 bases between.

This clonotype was seen a handful of times. V usage is TRBV6-5 and J usage is TRBJ2-7; 8 nucleotides line up with TRBD2. The germline V gene encodes CDR1 MNHEY and CDR2 SVGAGI. CDR3 length: 18 amino acids. J gave up 4 bases and V 4 bases, and 18 bases lay outside the gene matches. CDR3 nucleotide sequence: TGTGCCAGCAGTTCACGGACCGGAAGTAGCGGGATGGGATACGAGCAGTACTTC. This codes for CASSSRTGSSGMGYEQYF.

The CDR3 sequence is CASSSRTSGRYNEQFF. The CDR3 DNA is TGTGCCAGCAGCTCCCGGACTAGCGGCCGATACAATGAGCAGTTCTTC. The genes are TRBV12-3 or TRBV12-4 and TRBJ2-1, with 10 bases matching TRBD2. The ends lost 6 bases at V and 4 bases at J; junction bases unmatched: 9. The CDR3 consists of 16 residues.

This clonotype showed up just a few times. The chain couples TRBV5-4 to TRBJ1-2; D not certain. This CDR3 region has 14 residues. V was trimmed by 3 bases and J by 3 bases, leaving 12 bases between them. Germline lookup yields CDR1 SGHNT and CDR2 YYREEE (reference sequence). CDR3 nucleotides: TGTGCCAGCAGCTGGGAACGAAAGGACTATGGCTACACCTTC. Translating it yields CASSWERKDYGYTF.

A few counts support this clonotype. The chain recombines TRBV11-2 with TRBJ2-1; 9 bases align to TRBD2. The CDR3 spans 17 residues. Germline V gene lookup returns CDR1 SGHAT and CDR2 FQNNGV. V trimming: 5 bases; J trimming: 8 bases; junction bases outside the gene matches: 16. CDR3 sequence reads: CASSPIRRRGGPYEQFF. For the CDR3, the DNA is TGTGCCAGCAGCCCAATCAGGCGGCGGGGGGGCCCCTATGAGCAGTTCTTC.

This chain links TRBV14 with TRBJ2-7, with 10 bases lining up with TRBD1. V shed 3 bases, J shed 4 bases, and the junction held 3 bases outside the gene matches. Germline V CDR1 and CDR2: SGHDN, FVKESK. The CDR3 sequence is 14 residues long. The CDR3 here is CASSHWTGGYEQYF. CDR3 coding DNA: TGTGCCAGCAGCCACTGGACAGGGGGGTACGAGCAGTACTTC. The variable domain in full, completed from reference TRBV14 and TRBJ2-7, reads EAGVTQFPSHSVIEKGQTVTLRCDPISGHDNLYWYRRVMGKEIKFLLHFVKESKQDESGMPNNRFLAERTGGTYSTLKVQPAELEDSGVYFCASSHWTGGYEQYFGPGTRLTVT.

The V call is TRBV3-1, the J call TRBJ2-5; tentatively, D is TRBD1 or TRBD2 (5 bases each). Trimming shortened V by 3 bases and J by 5 bases, and 10 bases separated the two germline ends. Germline-derived CDR1 and CDR2 are LGHDT and YNNKEL (reference sequence). CDR3 length: 13 residues. The CDR3 is CASSQGDAETQYF. CDR3 coding DNA: TGTGCCAGCAGCCAGGGGGATGCGGAGACCCAGTACTTC.

The chain combines TRBV6-5 with TRBJ2-3; perhaps TRBD2 as D (6 bases). V dropped 2 bases and J dropped 0 bases, with 24 bases sitting between them. Germline V gene sequence: CDR1 MNHEY, CDR2 SVGAGI. The CDR3 is made up of 20 amino acids. CDR3 loop: CASSYHPRTMEAKSTDTQYF. CDR3 in DNA: TGTGCCAGCAGTTACCATCCTCGGACTATGGAGGCTAAAAGCACAGATACGCAGTATTTT.

The V gene is TRBV7-9, the J gene TRBJ2-1; D is uncertain. V lost 5 bases and J 9 bases, leaving 20 bases between the germline ends. CDR1 and CDR2 from the germline V gene are SEHNR and FQNEAQ (reference sequence). The CDR3 has 15 amino acids. The CDR3 region has the DNA TGTGCCAGCAGCCCCCCTGGGGTAGTGACGAGTGAGCAGTTCTTC. Translating gives CASSPPGVVTSEQFF. The whole variable domain, remainder taken from reference TRBV7-9 and TRBJ2-1, is DTGVSQNPRHKITKRGQNVTFRCDPISEHNRLYWYRQTLGQGPEFLTYFQNEAQLEKSRLLSDRFSAERPKGSFSTLEIQRTEQGDSAMYLCASSPPGVVTSEQFFGPGTRLTVL.

The chain links TRBV27 to TRBJ1-2; 7 bases line up with TRBD1. The J segment lost 8 bases and the V segment lost 4 bases, leaving 10 bases of the junction unmatched. The CDR3 totals 14 residues. The V gene's germline CDR1 is MNHEY and CDR2 SMNVEV (reference sequence). CDR3 region: CASSSHTGEGGYTF. CDR3 in DNA: TGTGCCAGCAGTTCACACACAGGGGAAGGAGGCTACACCTTC.

The V gene is TRBV6-4, the J gene TRBJ2-7; TRBD2 matches 7 bases. V gave up 7 bases and J gave up 4 bases; unmatched junction bases: 10. The germline V gene has CDR1 MRHNA and CDR2 SNTAGT. This CDR3 is 14 amino acids long. This chain's CDR3 is CASKRFSGDYEQYF. CDR3 bases: TGTGCCAGCAAGCGGTTCAGCGGGGATTACGAGCAGTACTTC.

The sample holds a few counts of this clonotype. V and J are TRBV7-9 and TRBJ2-3; maybe TRBD2 (5 bases). Between the trimmed V and J ends, which lost 5 bases and 2 bases, there was a span of 14 bases. Germline assignment: CDR1 SEHNR and CDR2 FQNEAQ (reference sequence). The CDR3 consists of 15 residues. The CDR3 loop reads CASSISGVLTDTQYF. The DNA of the CDR3 is TGTGCCAGCAGCATCTCCGGGGTTCTCACAGATACGCAGTATTTT.

V is TRBV19 and J is TRBJ1-1; a weak D match, TRBD1 (6 bases). V lost 5 bases and J 1 base, leaving 11 bases between the germline ends. From germline, CDR1 is LNHDA and CDR2 SQIVND (reference sequence). The CDR3 length is 14 residues. The CDR3 nucleotides are TGTGCCAGTAGTCCTACGGGACAGAACACTGAAGCTTTCTTT. Translating gives CASSPTGQNTEAFF.

This clonotype has more than one count but fewer than ten. This chain uses TRBV20-1 with TRBJ1-1; D is unclear. The V and J ends lost 3 bases and 6 bases respectively, with 14 bases between them. The germline CDR1 and CDR2 sequences are DFQATT and SNEGSKA (reference sequence). CDR3 length equals 13 residues. The CDR3 loop is CSASRSEMAEAFF. CDR3 in DNA: TGCAGTGCTAGCCGAAGCGAGATGGCTGAAGCTTTCTTT.

This clonotype occurred many times. The chain employs TRBV7-2 and TRBJ1-3; unclear D gene. The CDR3 loop spans 16 amino acids. V lost 3 bases, J lost 0 bases, and 12 bases lay in between. CDR1 and CDR2 (germline): SGHTA, FQGNSA. The CDR3 loop reads CASSLDGGFSGNTIYF. The CDR3 DNA reads as TGTGCCAGCAGCTTGGACGGAGGGTTCTCTGGAAACACCATATATTTT.

This chain uses TRBV2 with TRBJ1-4; a possible D gene is TRBD1 (6 bases). Germline CDR1 reads SNHLY; CDR2 reads FYNNEI. This CDR3 has 14 amino acids. Trimming shortened V by 4 bases and J by 8 bases, and 14 bases separated the two germline ends. CDR3 DNA sequence: TGTGCCAGCAGTGTGGGGCAGGGGTACGAAAAACTGTTTTTT. Translation gives CASSVGQGYEKLFF.

The V call is TRBV5-1, the J call TRBJ2-1; TRBD2 might be the D (5 bases). V was shortened by 2 bases and J by 6 bases, with 15 bases between the two germline ends. The CDR3 sequence is 15 residues long. Germline V lookup: CDR1 SGHRS, CDR2 YFSETQ. CDR3 bases: TGCGCCAGCAGCTTACCCCAAGGAGGCCTCAATGAGCAGTTCTTC. This sequence encodes CASSLPQGGLNEQFF.

Comment on this clonotype: A much larger clonotype is one base distant, so this may be a read error. The chain joins TRBV12-3 or TRBV12-4 to TRBJ2-2; D is undetermined. The CDR3 is made up of 13 amino acids. This CDR3 reads CASSLMGTWELFF. The DNA of the CDR3 is TGTGCCAGCAGTTTAATGGGCACCTGGGAGCTGTTTTTT.

This clonotype occurred many times. The genes are TRBV6-2 or TRBV6-3 and TRBJ2-1; 9 nucleotides align to TRBD2. J lost 0 bases, V lost 10 bases, and 10 bases had no gene match. The CDR3 extends over 16 amino acids. Per the germline V gene, CDR1 is MNHEY and CDR2 is SVGEGT. The CDR3 coding sequence is TGTGCCACGACCGGGACTAGCTTCTTCTCCTACAATGAGCAGTTCTTC. Translated: CATTGTSFFSYNEQFF.